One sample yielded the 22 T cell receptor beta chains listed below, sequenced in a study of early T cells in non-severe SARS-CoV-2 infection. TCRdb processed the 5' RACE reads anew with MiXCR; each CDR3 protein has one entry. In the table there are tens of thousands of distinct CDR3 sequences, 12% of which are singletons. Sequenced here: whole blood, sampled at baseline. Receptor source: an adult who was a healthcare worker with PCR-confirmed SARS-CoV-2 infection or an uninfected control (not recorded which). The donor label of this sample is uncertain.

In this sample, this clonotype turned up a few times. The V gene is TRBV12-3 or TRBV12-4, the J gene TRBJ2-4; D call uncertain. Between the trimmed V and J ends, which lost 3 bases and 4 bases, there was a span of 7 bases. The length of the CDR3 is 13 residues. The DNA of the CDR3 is TGTGCCAGCAGTTTTTGGCAGAAAAACATTCAGTACTTC. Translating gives CASSFWQKNIQYF.

The CDR3 DNA reads as TGTGCCAGCGCTGCTGAAGAGACCCAGTACTTC. It yields the protein CASAAEETQYF. The chain recombines TRBV2 with TRBJ2-5; D not resolved. The CDR3 loop spans 11 amino acids. The germline V gene encodes CDR1 SNHLY and CDR2 FYNNEI. The V end was cut by 8 bases, the J end by 3 bases, with 7 bases between.

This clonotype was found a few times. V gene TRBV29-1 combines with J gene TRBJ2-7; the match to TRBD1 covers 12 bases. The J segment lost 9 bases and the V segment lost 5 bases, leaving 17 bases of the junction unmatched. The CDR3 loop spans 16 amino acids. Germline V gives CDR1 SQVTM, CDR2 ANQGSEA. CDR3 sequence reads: CSVPDIGTGGLGSQYV. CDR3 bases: TGCAGCGTTCCCGATATTGGGACAGGGGGCTTAGGATCGCAGTACGTC.

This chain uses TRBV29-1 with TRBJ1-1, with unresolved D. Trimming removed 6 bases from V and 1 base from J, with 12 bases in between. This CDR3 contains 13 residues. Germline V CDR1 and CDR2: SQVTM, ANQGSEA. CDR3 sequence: CSVTGPTNTEAFF. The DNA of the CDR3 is TGCAGCGTGACCGGGCCTACGAACACTGAAGCTTTCTTT.

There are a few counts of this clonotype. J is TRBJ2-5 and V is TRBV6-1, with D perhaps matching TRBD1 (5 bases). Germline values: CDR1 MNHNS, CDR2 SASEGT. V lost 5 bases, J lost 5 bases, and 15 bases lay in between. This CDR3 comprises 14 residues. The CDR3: CASSRRVVLETQYF. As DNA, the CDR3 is TGTGCCAGCAGTCGCAGGGTCGTCTTGGAGACCCAGTACTTC.

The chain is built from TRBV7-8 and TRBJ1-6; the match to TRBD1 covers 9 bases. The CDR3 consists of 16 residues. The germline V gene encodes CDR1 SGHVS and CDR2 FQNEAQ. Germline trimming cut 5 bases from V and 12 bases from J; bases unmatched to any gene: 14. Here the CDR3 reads CASSTQPATGGLPLHF. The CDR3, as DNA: TGTGCCAGCAGCACCCAACCCGCCACAGGGGGCTTACCCCTCCACTTT.

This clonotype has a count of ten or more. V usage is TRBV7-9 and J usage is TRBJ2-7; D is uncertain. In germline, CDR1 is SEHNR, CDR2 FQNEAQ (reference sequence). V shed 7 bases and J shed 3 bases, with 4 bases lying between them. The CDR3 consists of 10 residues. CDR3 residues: CASTDYEQYV. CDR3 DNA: TGTGCCAGCACCGACTACGAGCAGTACGTC.

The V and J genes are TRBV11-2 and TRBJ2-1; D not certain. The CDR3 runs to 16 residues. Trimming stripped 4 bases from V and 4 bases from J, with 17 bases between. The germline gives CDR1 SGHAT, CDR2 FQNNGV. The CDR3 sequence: CASSSPRASSYNEQFF. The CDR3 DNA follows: TGTGCCAGCAGCTCCCCTCGGGCCAGTAGTTACAATGAGCAGTTCTTC.

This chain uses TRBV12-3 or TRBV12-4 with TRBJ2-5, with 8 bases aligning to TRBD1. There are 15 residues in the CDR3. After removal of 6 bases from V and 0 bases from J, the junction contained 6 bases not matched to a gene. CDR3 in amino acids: CASSPRDRHQETQYF. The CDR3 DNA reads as TGTGCCAGCAGCCCCCGGGACAGGCACCAAGAGACCCAGTACTTC.

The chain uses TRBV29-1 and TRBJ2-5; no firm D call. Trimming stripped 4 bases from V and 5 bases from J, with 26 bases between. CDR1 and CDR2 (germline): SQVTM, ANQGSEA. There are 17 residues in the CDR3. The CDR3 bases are TGCAGCGTTGGACGCTTAATCGACCCCAGGTCGTGGGAGACCCAGTACTTC. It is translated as CSVGRLIDPRSWETQYF. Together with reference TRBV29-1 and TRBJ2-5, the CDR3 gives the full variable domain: SAVISQKPSRDICQRGTSLTIQCQVDSQVTMMFWYRQQPGQSLTLIATANQGSEATYESGFVIDKFPISRPNLTFSTLTVSNMSPEDSSIYLCSVGRLIDPRSWETQYFGPGTRLLVL.

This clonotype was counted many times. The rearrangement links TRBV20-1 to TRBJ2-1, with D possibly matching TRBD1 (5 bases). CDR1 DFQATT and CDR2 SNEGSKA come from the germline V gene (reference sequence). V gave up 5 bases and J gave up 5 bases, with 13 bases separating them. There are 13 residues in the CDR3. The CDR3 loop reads CSARSRENNEQFF. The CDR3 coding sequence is TGCAGTGCTCGGTCCAGGGAAAACAATGAGCAGTTCTTC.

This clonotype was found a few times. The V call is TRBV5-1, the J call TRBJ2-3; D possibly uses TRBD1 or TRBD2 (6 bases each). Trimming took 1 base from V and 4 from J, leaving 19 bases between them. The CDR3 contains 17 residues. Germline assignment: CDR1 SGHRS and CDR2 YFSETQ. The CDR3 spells CASSLSDLAGGADTQYF. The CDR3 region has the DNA TGCGCCAGCAGCTTGTCCGACTTAGCCGGGGGCGCAGATACGCAGTATTTT.

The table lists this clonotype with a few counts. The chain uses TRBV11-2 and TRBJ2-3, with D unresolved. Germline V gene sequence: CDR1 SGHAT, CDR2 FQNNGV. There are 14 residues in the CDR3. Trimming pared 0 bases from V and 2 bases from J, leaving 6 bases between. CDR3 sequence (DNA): TGTGCCAGCAGCTTAGACCGGGTCACAGATACGCAGTATTTT. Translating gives CASSLDRVTDTQYF.

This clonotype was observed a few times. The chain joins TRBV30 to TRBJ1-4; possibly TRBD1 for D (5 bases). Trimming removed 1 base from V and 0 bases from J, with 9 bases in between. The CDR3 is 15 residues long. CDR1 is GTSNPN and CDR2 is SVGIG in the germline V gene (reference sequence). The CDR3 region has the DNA TGTGCCTGGAGTGCCACAGGCTCAACTAATGAAAAACTGTTTTTT. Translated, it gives CAWSATGSTNEKLFF.

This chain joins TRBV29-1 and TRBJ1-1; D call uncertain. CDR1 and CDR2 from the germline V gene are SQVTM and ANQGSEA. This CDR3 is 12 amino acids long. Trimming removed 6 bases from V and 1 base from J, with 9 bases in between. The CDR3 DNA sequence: TGCAGCGTGGTGACATCGAACACTGAAGCTTTCTTT. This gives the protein CSVVTSNTEAFF.

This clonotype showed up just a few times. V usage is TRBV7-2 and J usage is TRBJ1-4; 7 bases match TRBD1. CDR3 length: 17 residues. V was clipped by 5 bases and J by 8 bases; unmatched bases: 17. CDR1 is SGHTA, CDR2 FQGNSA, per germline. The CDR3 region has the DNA TGTGCCAGCAGCGCCCAGAAAACAGGACAGGCGGGCGAAAAACTGTTTTTT. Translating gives CASSAQKTGQAGEKLFF.

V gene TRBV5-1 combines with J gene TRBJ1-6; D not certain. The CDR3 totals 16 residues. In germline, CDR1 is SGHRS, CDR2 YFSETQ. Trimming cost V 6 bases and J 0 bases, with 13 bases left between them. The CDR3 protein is CASTDDPSSYNSPLHF. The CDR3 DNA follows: TGCGCCAGCACCGATGACCCAAGCTCCTATAATTCACCCCTCCACTTT.

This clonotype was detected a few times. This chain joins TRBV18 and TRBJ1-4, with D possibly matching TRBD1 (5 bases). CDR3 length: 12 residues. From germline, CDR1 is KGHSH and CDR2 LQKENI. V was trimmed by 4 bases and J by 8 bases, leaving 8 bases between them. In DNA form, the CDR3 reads TGTGCCAGCTCACAGGACAAAGAAAAACTGTTTTTT. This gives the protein CASSQDKEKLFF.

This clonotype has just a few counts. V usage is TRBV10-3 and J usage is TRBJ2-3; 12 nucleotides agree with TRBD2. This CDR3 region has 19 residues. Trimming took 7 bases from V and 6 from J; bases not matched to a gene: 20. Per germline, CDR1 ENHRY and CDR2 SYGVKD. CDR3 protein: CAITQYRLAGAENGDTQYF. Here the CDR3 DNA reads TGTGCCATCACCCAGTATAGACTAGCGGGGGCCGAAAACGGGGATACGCAGTATTTT.

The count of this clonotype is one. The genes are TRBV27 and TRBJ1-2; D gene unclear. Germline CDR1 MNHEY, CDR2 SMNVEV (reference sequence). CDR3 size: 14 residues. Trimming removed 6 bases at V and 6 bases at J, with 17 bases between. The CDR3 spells CASSDPPGWHGYTF. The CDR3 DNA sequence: TGTGCCAGCAGCGACCCCCCGGGGTGGCATGGCTACACCTTC.

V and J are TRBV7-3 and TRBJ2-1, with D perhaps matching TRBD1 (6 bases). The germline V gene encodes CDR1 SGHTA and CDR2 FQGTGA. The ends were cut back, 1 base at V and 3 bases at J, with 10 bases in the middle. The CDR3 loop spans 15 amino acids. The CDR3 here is CASSLRPGVYNEQFF. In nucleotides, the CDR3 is TGTGCCAGCAGCTTAAGGCCAGGGGTCTACAATGAGCAGTTCTTC.

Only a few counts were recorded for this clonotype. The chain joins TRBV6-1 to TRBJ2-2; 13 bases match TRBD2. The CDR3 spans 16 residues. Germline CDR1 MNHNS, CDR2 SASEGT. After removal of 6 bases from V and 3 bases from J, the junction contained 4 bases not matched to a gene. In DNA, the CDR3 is TGTGCCAGCAGGTTGGGACTAGCGGGATACACCGGGGAGCTGTTTTTT. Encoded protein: CASRLGLAGYTGELFF.